This T cell receptor beta chain was recovered during a study of cytomegalovirus exposure and HLA in healthy donors. The study ran its PCR with 60 Vbeta and 13 Jbeta primers. The table came from immunoSEQ multiplex PCR; TCRdb's copy has only in-frame clones and leaves some out. Of 100,000 or so clones in the sample, more than 75% were seen once. The study sampled nominally healthy donors, though unrecorded immune exposures were likely. This CDR3 comprises 16 residues. The germline V gene has CDR1 MNHEY and CDR2 SVGAGI. The V gene end was trimmed by 2 bases and the J gene end by 1 base; junction bases not matched to a gene: 4. Study-level points and caveats: Some V segments, TRBV6-2 and TRBV6-3 among them, were indistinguishable and were therefore excluded.

With respect to this clone: Its antigen remains unidentified.

Source material: PBMCs. The chain links TRBV6-5 to TRBJ1-4; 7 nucleotides line up with TRBD1. This TCR was recovered from a woman aged 45-65 years in good health and CMV-seropositive. The CDR3 DNA is TGTGCCAGCAGTTACGGGGCAGGGGGAACTAATGAAAAACTGTTTTTT. Amino acids: CASSYGAGGTNEKLFF.